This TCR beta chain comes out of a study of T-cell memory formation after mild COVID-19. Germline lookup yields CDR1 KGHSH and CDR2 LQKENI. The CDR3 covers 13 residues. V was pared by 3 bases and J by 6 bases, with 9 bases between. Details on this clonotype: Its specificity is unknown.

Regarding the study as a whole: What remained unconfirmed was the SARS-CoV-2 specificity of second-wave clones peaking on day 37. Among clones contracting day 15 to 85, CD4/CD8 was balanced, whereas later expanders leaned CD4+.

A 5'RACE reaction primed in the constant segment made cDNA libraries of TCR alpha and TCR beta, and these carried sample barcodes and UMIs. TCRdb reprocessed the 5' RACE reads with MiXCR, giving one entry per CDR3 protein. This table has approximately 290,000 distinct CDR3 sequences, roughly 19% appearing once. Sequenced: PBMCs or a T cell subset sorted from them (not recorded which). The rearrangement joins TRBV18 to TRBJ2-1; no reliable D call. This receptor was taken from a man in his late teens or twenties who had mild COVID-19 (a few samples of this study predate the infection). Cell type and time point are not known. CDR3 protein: CASSPPGTNEQFF. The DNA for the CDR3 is TGTGCCAGCTCACCTCCAGGCACCAATGAGCAGTTCTTC.